Described below is a single T cell receptor beta chain sequence and its context. Its specificity is not known. This sample was taken from a study of cytomegalovirus exposure and HLA in healthy donors. Amplification used 60 Vbeta primers and 13 Jbeta primers. The assay was immunoSEQ multiplex PCR, and TCRdb's table has in-frame clones only and misses some. The sample consists of about 160,000 clones, 75% of them appearing once. Whole-study results and caveats: A list of around 150 TCR beta chains associated with cytomegalovirus was given.

This clonotype was obtained from a woman between 45 and 65 years old in good health and CMV-seropositive. Material for sequencing was PBMCs.

CDR3 loop: CASSSGETQYF. The CDR3 DNA is TGTGCCAGCAGCTCGGGGGAGACCCAGTACTTC. This chain uses TRBV14 with TRBJ2-5, with D possibly matching TRBD2 (5 bases). The germline V and J ends were trimmed by 5 bases and 5 bases, with 6 bases remaining between them. Germline V gives CDR1 SGHDN, CDR2 FVKESK. The CDR3 is 11 amino acids.